Following are 27 T cell receptor beta chains from one sample sequenced in a study of T cell changes during pregnancy in multiple sclerosis. TCRdb's copy holds only in-frame clones and misses some; the assay was immunoSEQ multiplex PCR. The table shows under 95,000 clones, with 85% to 95% occurring only once. This sample comprised peripheral blood, obtained after pregnancy. These receptors were obtained from a female donor with multiple sclerosis, enrolled in a pregnancy study.

This sequence joins TRBV23-1 and TRBJ2-7; maybe TRBD2 (6 bases). TRBV23-1 counts as an open reading frame of uncertain function. V was clipped by 0 bases and J by 3 bases, with 15 bases between them. The CDR3 runs to 16 residues. The CDR3 protein is CASSQSGPSSGYEQYF. DNA of the CDR3: TGCGCCAGCAGTCAATCCGGGCCGAGTAGCGGCTACGAGCAGTACTTC.

This clone was recorded once. This chain connects TRBV27 to TRBJ1-1; D perhaps matches TRBD1 (5 bases). Between the trimmed V and J ends, which lost 7 bases and 1 base, there was a span of 16 bases. Germline loops: CDR1 MNHEY, CDR2 SMNVEV (reference sequence). The length of the CDR3 is 15 residues. The CDR3 DNA is TGTGCCAGCACCCCGCGCGTTACAGGGAACACTGAAGCTTTCTTT. Translating gives CASTPRVTGNTEAFF.

This clone was seen more than once but under ten times. This sequence joins TRBV5-1 and TRBJ2-1; tentatively, D is TRBD1 (6 bases). The V end lost 7 bases, the J end lost 6 bases, and 20 bases lay between the germline ends. The germline V gene has CDR1 SGHRS and CDR2 YFSETQ. The CDR3 extends over 15 amino acids. The CDR3 DNA reads as TGCGCCAGCGGCACAGCACAGGGTGGGGCCAATGAGCAGTTCTTC. It codes for CASGTAQGGANEQFF.

The rearrangement links TRBV4-3 to TRBJ2-5; D is possibly TRBD1 (5 bases). Germline V gives CDR1 LGHNA, CDR2 YSLEER. CDR3 length: 15 amino acids. Trimming shortened V by 0 bases and J by 5 bases, and 13 bases separated the two germline ends. The CDR3 sequence: CASSQDISSGETQYF. CDR3 DNA: TGCGCCAGCAGCCAAGATATTAGCTCAGGGGAGACCCAGTACTTC.

The chain uses TRBV5-6 and TRBJ2-7; tentatively, D is TRBD1 (6 bases). With 2 bases removed from V and 6 bases from J, the gap between germline ends came to 15 bases. CDR3 size: 14 residues. Germline CDR1 reads SGHDT; CDR2 reads YYEEEE. The CDR3 DNA sequence: TGTGCCAGCAGCTTATACACAGGGTACTCCGAGCAGTACTTC. Its protein product is CASSLYTGYSEQYF.

The chain joins TRBV2 to TRBJ1-1, with a tentative D call TRBD1 (6 bases). There are 12 residues in the CDR3. Germline V lookup: CDR1 SNHLY, CDR2 FYNNEI. Trimming took 4 bases from V and 5 from J, leaving 8 bases between them. This CDR3 reads CASSVQGTEAFF. The CDR3 DNA reads TGTGCCAGCAGTGTACAGGGAACTGAAGCTTTCTTT.

For the CDR3, the DNA is TGTGCCAGCAGCCTGGGACAGGGCGATGGCTACACCTTC. This translates into CASSLGQGDGYTF. V and J are TRBV6-1 and TRBJ1-2; 9 bases match TRBD1. The CDR3 runs to 13 residues. CDR1 MNHNS and CDR2 SASEGT come from the germline V gene. V shed 6 bases and J 6 bases; nucleotides not matched to a gene: 5.

The chain uses TRBV7-2 and TRBJ1-1; D unresolved. CDR1 and CDR2 (germline): SGHTA, FQGNSA. Trimming shortened V by 1 base and J by 7 bases, and 13 bases separated the two germline ends. The CDR3 covers 14 residues. For the CDR3, the DNA is TGTGCCAGCAGCTTAGTCTTTCAAGCAGGTGAAGCTTTCTTT. Encoded protein: CASSLVFQAGEAFF.

The chain combines TRBV11-2 with TRBJ2-7; TRBD2 matches 7 bases. The CDR3 runs to 15 residues. Germline trimming cut 0 bases from V and 4 bases from J; bases unmatched to any gene: 6. The V gene's germline CDR1 is SGHAT and CDR2 FQNNGV. The CDR3 sequence is CASSLDGLVGYEQYF. The CDR3 nucleotides are TGTGCCAGCAGCTTAGATGGACTAGTCGGGTACGAGCAGTACTTC. Full variable domain (rest looked up from reference TRBV11-2 and TRBJ2-7): EAGVAQSPRYKIIEKRQSVAFWCNPISGHATLYWYQQILGQGPKLLIQFQNNGVVDDSQLPKDRFSAERLKGVDSTLKIQPAKLEDSAVYLCASSLDGLVGYEQYFGPGTRLTVT.

The CDR3 spells CASSISWNTEAFF. CDR3 nucleotides: TGTGCCAGTAGTATTAGTTGGAACACTGAAGCTTTCTTT. This chain uses TRBV19 with TRBJ1-1, with unresolved D. The germline gives CDR1 LNHDA, CDR2 SQIVND (reference sequence). The length of the CDR3 is 13 residues. V lost 3 bases to trimming and J lost 1 base, with 6 bases between them.

The V call is TRBV27, the J call TRBJ1-2; TRBD1 is a possible D gene (6 bases). CDR1 and CDR2 (germline): MNHEY, SMNVEV (reference sequence). V lost 3 bases, J lost 8 bases, and 16 bases lay in between. This CDR3 is built from 14 residues. CDR3 region: CASSLVGGTIGYTF. The CDR3, as DNA: TGTGCCAGCAGTTTGGTAGGGGGGACTATCGGCTACACCTTC.

The J gene is TRBJ2-7, the V gene TRBV27; the D is unclear. Trimming removed 7 bases from V and 2 bases from J, with 12 bases in between. Looked up from germline, CDR1 is MNHEY and CDR2 is SMNVEV (reference sequence). The CDR3 totals 13 residues. DNA of the CDR3: TGTGCCAGCATGGCAGGTAAAGCCTACGAGCAGTACTTC. Protein: CASMAGKAYEQYF.

The V gene is TRBV30, the J gene TRBJ1-1; D is ambiguous. Germline loops: CDR1 GTSNPN, CDR2 SVGIG (reference sequence). The V gene lost 4 bases and the J gene lost 2 bases, with 11 bases spanning the gap. CDR3 length: 13 amino acids. CDR3 coding DNA: TGTGCCTGGATGGTCTGGAGAAACACTGAAGCTTTCTTT. Its translation is CAWMVWRNTEAFF.

This chain joins TRBV16 and TRBJ2-2, with TRBD2 identical over 10 bases. The J segment lost 2 bases and the V segment lost 2 bases, leaving 5 bases of the junction unmatched. The CDR3 spans 17 residues. The germline gives CDR1 KGHSY, CDR2 FQNENV. The CDR3: CASSQILAGVNTGELFF. CDR3 nucleotide sequence: TGTGCCAGCAGCCAAATCCTAGCGGGAGTTAACACCGGGGAGCTGTTTTTT.

The chain employs TRBV10-2 and TRBJ1-1; no definite D call. Trimming took 5 bases from V and 5 from J, leaving 12 bases between them. The CDR3 runs 13 residues. Germline CDR1 and CDR2: WSHSY and SAAADI. This CDR3 reads CASSLSGETEAFF. CDR3 DNA sequence: TGCGCCAGCAGTCTCTCCGGGGAAACTGAAGCTTTCTTT.

This chain joins TRBV21-1 and TRBJ1-2; the listed D gene, TRBD1, was not tested against the DNA. TRBV21-1 constitutes a pseudogene. The CDR3 length is 17 residues. CDR3 loop: CASSKGVRDSSNYGYTF. The CDR3 region has the DNA TGTGCCAGCAGCAAAGGGGTTAGGGACAGTTCTAACTATGGCTACACCTTC.

The J gene is TRBJ1-5, the V gene TRBV29-1; TRBD1 aligns across 8 bases. This CDR3 region has 13 residues. The germline gives CDR1 SQVTM, CDR2 ANQGSEA. V shed 4 bases, J shed 5 bases, and the junction held 4 bases outside the gene matches. The CDR3 spells CSVAGGLDQPQHF. CDR3 DNA: TGCAGCGTTGCAGGGGGCTTGGATCAGCCCCAGCATTTT.

This chain joins TRBV7-2 and TRBJ1-2; 9 bases agree with TRBD1. The V and J ends lost 5 bases and 9 bases, in that order; junction bases with no gene match: 4. The CDR3 length is 12 residues. Per germline, CDR1 SGHTA and CDR2 FQGNSA. In DNA, the CDR3 is TGTGCCAGCAGCCGAGACAGGGGGAGCTACACCTTC. Translation gives CASSRDRGSYTF.

This chain uses TRBV6-1 with TRBJ2-1; D is possibly TRBD2 (5 bases). Between the trimmed V and J ends, which lost 6 bases and 6 bases, there was a span of 18 bases. CDR1 and CDR2 from the germline V gene are MNHNS and SASEGT. The CDR3 runs to 15 residues. CDR3 sequence reads: CASRGGRGWVNEQFF. In nucleotides, the CDR3 is TGTGCCAGCAGAGGAGGACGGGGATGGGTCAATGAGCAGTTCTTC.

The chain has TRBV7-2 and TRBJ2-7; TRBD1 agrees at 7 bases. The length of the CDR3 is 14 residues. Trimming cost V 5 bases and J 5 bases; bases outside gene matches: 9. Germline-derived CDR1 and CDR2 are SGHTA and FQGNSA. CDR3 nucleotide sequence: TGTGCCAGCAGCCCCCTTCGGGACAGCCACGAGCAGTACTTC. Its protein is CASSPLRDSHEQYF.

The chain uses TRBV15 and TRBJ1-5, with D perhaps TRBD1 (5 bases). Germline V gene lookup returns CDR1 LNHNV and CDR2 YYDKDF (reference sequence). The V end was cut by 0 bases, the J end by 5 bases, with 11 bases between. The CDR3 has 15 amino acids. Here the CDR3 DNA reads TGTGCCACCAGCAGAGATCAGGGTTCGGATCAGCCCCAGCATTTT. Translating it yields CATSRDQGSDQPQHF. Complete variable domain (other parts from reference TRBV15 and TRBJ1-5): DAMVIQNPRYQVTQFGKPVTLSCSQTLNHNVMYWYQQKSSQAPKLLFHYYDKDFNNEADTPDNFQSRRPNTSFCFLDIRSPGLGDTAMYLCATSRDQGSDQPQHFGDGTRLSIL.

The chain carries TRBV5-1 and TRBJ2-1; TRBD2 matches 10 bases. This CDR3 spans 15 amino acids. Germline V gives CDR1 SGHRS, CDR2 YFSETQ. The V gene end was trimmed by 3 bases and the J gene end by 5 bases; junction bases not matched to a gene: 5. CDR3 sequence: CASSSGLAENNEQFF. The CDR3 DNA follows: TGCGCCAGCAGCTCTGGACTAGCGGAGAACAATGAGCAGTTCTTC.

In DNA, the CDR3 is TGTGCCAGCAGCCGACAGGGAACTCTTCGCGAGACCCAGTACTTC. Amino acid sequence: CASSRQGTLRETQYF. The chain employs TRBV2 and TRBJ2-5, with 7 positions matching TRBD1. Germline lookup yields CDR1 SNHLY and CDR2 FYNNEI. This CDR3 comprises 15 residues. V trimming: 6 bases; J trimming: 5 bases; junction bases outside the gene matches: 12.

The chain combines TRBV19 with TRBJ2-7; tentative D call: TRBD2 (5 bases). The CDR3 runs to 15 residues. The V end lost 6 bases, the J end lost 5 bases, and 20 bases lay between the germline ends. Germline assignment: CDR1 LNHDA and CDR2 SQIVND (reference sequence). In DNA form, the CDR3 reads TGTGCCAGTAGCTCCCTCCGTGGAGGTGTCAACGAGCAGTACTTC. Protein sequence: CASSSLRGGVNEQYF.

This chain connects TRBV4-1 to TRBJ1-1; D is undetermined. Trimming stripped 4 bases from V and 0 bases from J, with 6 bases between. This CDR3 contains 13 residues. CDR1 is MGHRA and CDR2 is YSYEKL in the germline V gene. Here the CDR3 reads CASSPGMNTEAFF. The CDR3 nucleotides are TGCGCCAGCAGCCCAGGTATGAACACTGAAGCTTTCTTT.

This chain joins TRBV27 and TRBJ2-2; 12 nucleotides align to TRBD1. Germline assignment: CDR1 MNHEY and CDR2 SMNVEV (reference sequence). The CDR3 extends over 16 amino acids. Unmatched junction bases numbered 6, after V lost 10 bases and J lost 0 bases. The DNA for the CDR3 is TGTGCCATAAAGGGACAGGGGGCCGCGAACACCGGGGAGCTGTTTTTT. It encodes CAIKGQGAANTGELFF.

This chain uses TRBV5-1 with TRBJ1-4, with 7 bases that match TRBD1. The CDR3 consists of 16 residues. The germline gives CDR1 SGHRS, CDR2 YFSETQ. With V trimmed by 4 bases and J by 2 bases, 8 bases remained unmatched. DNA of the CDR3: TGCGCCAGCAGCCAACCGCCGGGACAGACTAATGAAAAACTGTTTTTT. Its protein product is CASSQPPGQTNEKLFF.